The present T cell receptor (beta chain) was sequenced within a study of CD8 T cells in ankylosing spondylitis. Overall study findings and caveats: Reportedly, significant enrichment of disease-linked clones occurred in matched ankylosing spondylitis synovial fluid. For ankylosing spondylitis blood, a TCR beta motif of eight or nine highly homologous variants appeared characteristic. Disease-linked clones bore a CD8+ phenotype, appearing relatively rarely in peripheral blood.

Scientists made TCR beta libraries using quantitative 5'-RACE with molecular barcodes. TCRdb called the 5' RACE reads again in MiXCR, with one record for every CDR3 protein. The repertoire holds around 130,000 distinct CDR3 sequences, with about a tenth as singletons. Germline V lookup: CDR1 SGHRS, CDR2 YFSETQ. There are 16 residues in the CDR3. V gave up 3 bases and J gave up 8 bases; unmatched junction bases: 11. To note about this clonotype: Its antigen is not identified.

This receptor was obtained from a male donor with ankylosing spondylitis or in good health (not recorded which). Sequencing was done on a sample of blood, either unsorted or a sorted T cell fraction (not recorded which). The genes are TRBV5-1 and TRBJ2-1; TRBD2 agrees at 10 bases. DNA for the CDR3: TGCGCCAGCAGCTCCTATAAAGCGGGAGGGGCCTATGAGCAGTTCTTC. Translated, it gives CASSSYKAGGAYEQFF.